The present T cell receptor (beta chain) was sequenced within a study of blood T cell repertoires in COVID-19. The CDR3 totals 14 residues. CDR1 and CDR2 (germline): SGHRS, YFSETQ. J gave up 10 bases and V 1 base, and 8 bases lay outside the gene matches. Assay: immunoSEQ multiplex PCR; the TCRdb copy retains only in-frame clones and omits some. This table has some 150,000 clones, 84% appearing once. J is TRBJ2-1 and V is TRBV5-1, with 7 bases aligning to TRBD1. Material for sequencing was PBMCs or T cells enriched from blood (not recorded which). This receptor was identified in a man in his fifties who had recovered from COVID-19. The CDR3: CASSLQVTGLEQFF. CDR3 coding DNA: TGCGCCAGCAGCTTGCAGGTGACAGGGCTAGAGCAGTTCTTC. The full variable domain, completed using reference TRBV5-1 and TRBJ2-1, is KAGVTQTPRYLIKTRGQQVTLSCSPISGHRSVSWYQQTPGQGLQFLFEYFSETQRNKGNFPGRFSGRQFSNSRSEMNVSTLELGDSALYLCASSLQVTGLEQFFGPGTRLTVL.